The 14 T cell receptor beta chains below all came from one sample that was sequenced in a study of CD8 T cells in ankylosing spondylitis. TCRdb processed the 5' RACE reads anew with MiXCR; each CDR3 protein has one entry. There are about 220,000 distinct CDR3 sequences in the sample; roughly a tenth occur only once, and over 20% lies in the top ten. Sequencing was performed on blood, either unsorted or a sorted T cell fraction (not recorded which). The receptors come from a male donor with ankylosing spondylitis or in good health (not recorded which).

In this sample, this clonotype turned up many times. J is TRBJ2-5 and V is TRBV12-3 or TRBV12-4, with a tentative D call TRBD2 (6 bases). This CDR3 region has 15 residues. The V and J ends lost 3 bases and 0 bases respectively, with 11 bases between them. In DNA form, the CDR3 reads TGTGCCAGCAGTTTCGGGACTTCGTACCAAGAGACCCAGTACTTC. It yields the protein CASSFGTSYQETQYF.

The chain has TRBV28 and TRBJ2-5; D gene uncertain. The CDR3 loop spans 14 amino acids. CDR1 is MDHEN and CDR2 is SYDVKM in the germline V gene. V dropped 4 bases and J dropped 2 bases, with 11 bases sitting between them. Written as DNA, the CDR3 is TGTGCCAGCAGTTGGAACATCTATCAAGAGACCCAGTACTTC. Translated, it gives CASSWNIYQETQYF.

This clonotype came up many times. This chain uses TRBV28 with TRBJ2-1; 14 bases map to TRBD2. The CDR3 runs to 15 residues. V gave up 7 bases and J gave up 7 bases; unmatched junction bases: 6. Looked up from germline, CDR1 is MDHEN and CDR2 is SYDVKM. The DNA of the CDR3 is TGTGCCAGCACCCCCTGGACTAGCGGGGGGAATGAGCAGTTCTTC. It translates to CASTPWTSGGNEQFF.

Notes on this clonotype: Possible read error: a much larger clone is one base away. The chain links TRBV5-1 to TRBJ2-1; D unresolved. The CDR3 has 14 residues. Per germline, CDR1 SGHRS and CDR2 YFSETQ. Written as DNA, the CDR3 is TGCGCCAGCAGCTTGGGCGGAAGCGTTAATGGGCAGTTCTTC. It codes for CASSLGGSVNGQFF.

For the CDR3, the DNA is TGTGCCAGCAGCCATAGACTAGCGGGGGCCACAGATACGCAGTATTTT. Translation: CASSHRLAGATDTQYF. The rearrangement joins TRBV3-1 to TRBJ2-3, with 12 nucleotides matching TRBD2. CDR1 LGHDT and CDR2 YNNKEL come from the germline V gene (reference sequence). Unmatched junction bases numbered 3, after V lost 3 bases and J lost 2 bases. This CDR3 has 16 residues.

At least ten counts were recorded for this clonotype. This chain joins TRBV12-3 or TRBV12-4 and TRBJ2-5, with D possibly matching TRBD2 (5 bases). The CDR3 length is 13 residues. V dropped 2 bases and J dropped 3 bases, with 7 bases sitting between them. The CDR3 here is CASSLMEEETQYF. CDR3 nucleotides: TGTGCCAGCAGTTTAATGGAGGAAGAGACCCAGTACTTC.

A few counts support this clonotype. This sequence joins TRBV15 and TRBJ2-2; D gene ambiguous. This CDR3 contains 15 residues. Germline CDR1 is LNHNV and CDR2 is YYDKDF (reference sequence). Trimming left V 0 bases short and J 4 bases short, with 9 bases between. DNA of the CDR3: TGTGCCACCAGCAGAGATTCGGTACCCACCGGGGAGCTGTTTTTT. It translates to CATSRDSVPTGELFF.

This clonotype appeared a few times. The V gene is TRBV5-6, the J gene TRBJ1-1, with a tentative D call TRBD1 (5 bases). The CDR3 has 15 amino acids. Trimming removed 2 bases at V and 3 bases at J, with 14 bases between. Germline CDR1 is SGHDT and CDR2 is YYEEEE. For the CDR3, the DNA is TGTGCCAGCAGCTTTATCCGGGACCCTTACACTGAAGCTTTCTTT. It is translated as CASSFIRDPYTEAFF.

This clonotype has just a few counts. The CDR3 nucleotides read TGTGCCAGCACCCCGACAGGGGCCACTTTCTACACCTTC. Translated: CASTPTGATFYTF. The rearrangement joins TRBV12-3 or TRBV12-4 to TRBJ1-2, with 8 bases that match TRBD1. CDR3 length: 13 amino acids. V trimming: 7 bases; J trimming: 10 bases; junction bases outside the gene matches: 11.

This clonotype came up many times. The gene calls are TRBV7-8 and TRBJ1-2, with 7 nucleotides matching TRBD1. Germline values: CDR1 SGHVS, CDR2 FQNEAQ. The CDR3 contains 16 residues. With 1 base clipped from V and 5 bases from J, the junction kept 10 bases outside the gene matches. DNA for the CDR3: TGTGCCAGCAGCTTAGTAGGGACAGCTTCCGATTATGGCTACACCTTC. This codes for CASSLVGTASDYGYTF.

In this sample, this clonotype turned up many times. The rearrangement joins TRBV7-2 to TRBJ2-5; 11 bases match TRBD2. V was clipped by 5 bases and J by 5 bases; unmatched bases: 4. Germline V gene lookup returns CDR1 SGHTA and CDR2 FQGNSA. The CDR3 has 14 residues. CDR3: CASSKTSGVETQYF. CDR3 nucleotide sequence: TGTGCCAGCAGCAAGACTAGCGGGGTTGAGACCCAGTACTTC. The whole variable domain, filled in from reference TRBV7-2 and TRBJ2-5, reads GAGVSQSPSNKVTEKGKDVELRCDPISGHTALYWYRQSLGQGLEFLIYFQGNSAPDKSGLPSDRFSAERTGGSVSTLTIQRTQQEDSAVYLCASSKTSGVETQYFGPGTRLLVL.

In its sample, this clonotype was seen many times. The rearrangement uses TRBV7-9 and TRBJ1-1; D gene unclear. V gave up 4 bases and J gave up 5 bases, with 20 bases separating them. Germline V gene sequence: CDR1 SEHNR, CDR2 FQNEAQ (reference sequence). The CDR3 contains 16 residues. The CDR3 DNA reads as TGTGCCAGCAGCTCGGACGCGACACACCGGGAAACTGAAGCTTTCTTT. As protein: CASSSDATHRETEAFF.

This clonotype was seen a handful of times. The chain employs TRBV29-1 and TRBJ1-2; 9 nucleotides align to TRBD1. The CDR3 is made up of 13 amino acids. Germline V gene sequence: CDR1 SQVTM, CDR2 ANQGSEA. V trimming: 8 bases; J trimming: 3 bases; junction bases outside the gene matches: 7. Here the CDR3 DNA reads TGCAGCCTACGGACAGGGGAAGACTATGGCTACACCTTC. It specifies CSLRTGEDYGYTF.

This clonotype showed up many times. CDR3 in DNA: TGCAGTGCTAGAGATTTCGGGGGGCGGGATACGCAGTATTTT. Residues: CSARDFGGRDTQYF. The V and J genes are TRBV20-1 and TRBJ2-3; D perhaps matches TRBD2 (7 bases). The germline V gene encodes CDR1 DFQATT and CDR2 SNEGSKA (reference sequence). The V and J ends lost 0 bases and 6 bases respectively, with 13 bases between them. This CDR3 has 14 amino acids.